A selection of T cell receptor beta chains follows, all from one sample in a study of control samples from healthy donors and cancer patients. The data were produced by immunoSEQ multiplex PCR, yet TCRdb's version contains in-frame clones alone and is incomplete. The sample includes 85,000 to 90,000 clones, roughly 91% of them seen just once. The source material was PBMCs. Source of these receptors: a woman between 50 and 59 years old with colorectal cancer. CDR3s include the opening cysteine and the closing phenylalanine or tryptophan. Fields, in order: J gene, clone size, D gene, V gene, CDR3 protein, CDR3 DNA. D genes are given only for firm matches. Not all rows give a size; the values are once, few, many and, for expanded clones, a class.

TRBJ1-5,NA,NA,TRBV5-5,CASSLEAGRGNQPQHF,TGTGCCAGCAGCTTAGAGGCGGGCAGGGGCAATCAGCCCCAGCATTTT
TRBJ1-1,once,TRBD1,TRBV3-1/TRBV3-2,CASSHRPQGARGSEAFF,TGTGCCAGCAGCCACCGCCCTCAGGGGGCGCGTGGCTCTGAAGCTTTCTTT
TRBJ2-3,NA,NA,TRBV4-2,CASSQGGYTDTQYF,TGTGCCAGCAGCCAAGGGGGTTATACAGATACGCAGTATTTT
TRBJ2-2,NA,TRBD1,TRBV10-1,CASSDPNPGTGGIGGELFF,TGCGCCAGCAGTGACCCTAACCCCGGGACAGGGGGCATTGGCGGGGAGCTGTTTTTT
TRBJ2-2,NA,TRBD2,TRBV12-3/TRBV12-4,CASTGGNTGELFF,TGTGCCAGCACGGGGGGGAACACCGGGGAGCTGTTTTTT
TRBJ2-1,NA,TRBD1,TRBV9,CASSGGTGDHSYNEQFF,TGTGCCAGCAGCGGTGGGACAGGGGACCACTCCTACAATGAGCAGTTCTTC
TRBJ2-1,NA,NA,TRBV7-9,CASTKDGVRNEQFF,TGTGCCAGCACTAAAGATGGGGTGAGAAATGAGCAGTTCTTC
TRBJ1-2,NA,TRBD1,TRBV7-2,CASSSLYTGGGYTF,TGTGCCAGCAGCTCCTTATATACAGGGGGTGGCTACACCTTC
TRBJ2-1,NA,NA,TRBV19,CASSIKSSYNEQFF,TGTGCCAGTAGTATTAAGAGCTCCTACAATGAGCAGTTCTTC
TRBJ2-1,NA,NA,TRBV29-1,CSVEGGPGIGNEQFF,TGCAGCGTTGAAGGAGGGCCAGGGATAGGCAATGAGCAGTTCTTC
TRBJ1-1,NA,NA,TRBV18,CASSPTSELSTEAFF,TGTGCCAGCTCACCGACGTCGGAGCTGAGCACTGAAGCTTTCTTT
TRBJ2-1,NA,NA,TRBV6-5,CASSLDRRKFF,TGTGCCAGCAGTCTTGACAGGCGGAAGTTCTTC
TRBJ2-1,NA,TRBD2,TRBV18,CASSPSLASGGAYNEQFF,TGTGCCAGCTCACCATCCCTGGCTAGCGGGGGGGCCTACAATGAGCAGTTCTTC
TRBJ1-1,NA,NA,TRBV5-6,CASSLAVVNTEAFF,TGTGCCAGCAGCTTAGCGGTGGTGAACACTGAAGCTTTCTTT
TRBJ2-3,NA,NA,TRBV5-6,CASSFFVDTQYF,TGTGCCAGCAGCTTTTTTGTGGATACGCAGTATTTT
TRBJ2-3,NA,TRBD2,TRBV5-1,CASSLLSSGGDTQYF,TGCGCCAGCAGCTTGTTGTCTAGCGGGGGAGATACGCAGTATTTT
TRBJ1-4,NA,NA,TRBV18,CASSPMGVLSREEKLFF,TGTGCCAGCTCACCCATGGGAGTATTATCTCGGGAGGAAAAACTGTTTTTT
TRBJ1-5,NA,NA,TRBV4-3,CASSGDAYSNQPQHF,TGCGCCAGCAGCGGAGATGCATATAGCAATCAGCCCCAGCATTTT
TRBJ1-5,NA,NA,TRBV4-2,CASSQERGQPQHF,TGTGCCAGCAGCCAAGAAAGAGGACAGCCCCAGCATTTT
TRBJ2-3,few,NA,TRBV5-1,CASSSDSDTQYF,TGCGCCAGCAGCTCAGATAGCGATACGCAGTATTTT
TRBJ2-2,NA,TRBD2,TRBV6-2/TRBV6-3,CASSYSSGGANTGELFF,TGTGCCAGCAGTTACTCTAGCGGGGGGGCAAACACCGGGGAGCTGTTTTTT
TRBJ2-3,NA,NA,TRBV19,CASSIRGGRPTDTQYF,TGTGCCAGTAGTATTAGAGGGGGACGCCCCACAGATACGCAGTATTTT
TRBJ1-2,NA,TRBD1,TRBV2,CASSGQGADYGYTF,TGTGCCAGCAGTGGACAGGGGGCTGACTATGGCTACACCTTC
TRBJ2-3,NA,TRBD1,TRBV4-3,CASSLGQGVDTQYF,TGCGCCAGCAGCCTTGGACAGGGGGTCGATACGCAGTATTTT
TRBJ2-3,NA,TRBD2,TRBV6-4,CASSVAGSDTQYF,TGTGCCAGCAGTGTAGCGGGGTCAGATACGCAGTATTTT
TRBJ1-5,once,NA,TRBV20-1,CSASFSLRGPQHF,TGCAGTGCTAGTTTCAGCTTGAGGGGGCCCCAGCATTTT
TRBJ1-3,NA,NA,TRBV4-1,CASSHETRGKKGNTIYF,TGCGCCAGCAGCCATGAAACTAGGGGAAAAAAGGGAAACACCATATATTTT
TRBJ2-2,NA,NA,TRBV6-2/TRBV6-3,CASSTTGTGELFF,TGTGCCAGCAGTACCACGGGAACCGGGGAGCTGTTTTTT
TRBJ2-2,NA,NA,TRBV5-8,CASSTGWGGSTGELFF,TGTGCCAGCAGCACCGGATGGGGAGGTAGCACCGGGGAGCTGTTTTTT
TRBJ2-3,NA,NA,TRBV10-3,CAISRRGDTQYF,TGTGCCATCAGTCGCCGGGGAGATACGCAGTATTTT
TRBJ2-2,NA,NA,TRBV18,CASSPGPLSDTGELFF,TGTGCCAGCTCACCCGGACCGTTATCAGACACCGGGGAGCTGTTTTTT
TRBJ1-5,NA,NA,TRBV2,CASSEESNQPQHF,TGTGCCAGCAGTGAAGAGAGCAATCAGCCCCAGCATTTT
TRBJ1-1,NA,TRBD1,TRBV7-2,CASSRGQLNTEAFF,TGTGCCAGCAGCAGGGGACAGCTAAACACTGAAGCTTTCTTT
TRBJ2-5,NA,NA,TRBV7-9,CASSFSEGTQYF,TGTGCCAGCAGCTTCTCAGAGGGGACCCAGTACTTC